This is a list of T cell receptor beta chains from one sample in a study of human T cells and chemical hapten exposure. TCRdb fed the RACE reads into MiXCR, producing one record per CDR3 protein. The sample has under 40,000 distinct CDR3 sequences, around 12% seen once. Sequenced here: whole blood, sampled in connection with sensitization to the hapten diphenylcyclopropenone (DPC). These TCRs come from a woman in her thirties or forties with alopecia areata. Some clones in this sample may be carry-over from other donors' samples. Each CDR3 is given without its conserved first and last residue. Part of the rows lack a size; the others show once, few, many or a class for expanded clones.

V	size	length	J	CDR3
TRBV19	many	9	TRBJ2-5	ASSPGTRWG
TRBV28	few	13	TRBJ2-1	ASSLGLAGVTEQF
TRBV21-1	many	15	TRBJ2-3	ASNPRAGGTSTDTQY
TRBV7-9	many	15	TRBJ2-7	ASSLLAGTGFDYEQY
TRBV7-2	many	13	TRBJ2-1	ASRAGTASYNEQF
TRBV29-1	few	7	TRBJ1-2	SVEGGYT
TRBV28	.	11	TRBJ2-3	ASSLRDPDTQY
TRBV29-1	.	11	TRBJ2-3	SVGTGGADTQY
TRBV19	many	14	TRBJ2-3	ASSIGAGTSTDTQY
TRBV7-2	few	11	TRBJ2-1	ASSLQVRDEQF
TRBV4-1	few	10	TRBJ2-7	ASSQEGNEQY
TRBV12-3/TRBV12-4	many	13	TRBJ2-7	ASSPPGGISYEQY
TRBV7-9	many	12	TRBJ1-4	ASSLVAPNEKLF
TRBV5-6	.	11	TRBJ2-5	ASSLAGGETQY
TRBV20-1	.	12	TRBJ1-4	SARPGQLNEKLF
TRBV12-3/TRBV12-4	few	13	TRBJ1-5	ASSPTGFRNQPQH
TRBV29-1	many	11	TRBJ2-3	SVLRQGADTQY
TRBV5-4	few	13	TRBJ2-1	ASSSDQGAYNEQF
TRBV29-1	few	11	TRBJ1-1	SVAGPSNTEAF
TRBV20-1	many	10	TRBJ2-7	SVLQSTSEQY
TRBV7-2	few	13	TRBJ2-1	ASSLTSGMYNEQF
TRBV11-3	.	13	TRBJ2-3	ASSVRDDEAGTQY
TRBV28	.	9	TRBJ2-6	ASSSGQGRS
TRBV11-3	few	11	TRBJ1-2	ASSLTGLRGYT
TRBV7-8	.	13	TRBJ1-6	ASSSWTGSNSPLH
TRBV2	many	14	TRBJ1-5	ASSVGQTLSNQPQH
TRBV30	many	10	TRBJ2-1	AWTIIYNEQF
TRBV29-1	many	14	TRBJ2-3	SGSGTSGTRVDTQY
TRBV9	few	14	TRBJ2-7	ASSVGSGGAGVEQY
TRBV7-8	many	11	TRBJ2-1	ASSLGSYNEQF
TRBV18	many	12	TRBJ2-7	ASSPKDSLGEQY
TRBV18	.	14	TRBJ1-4	ASSPPGSLNNEKLF
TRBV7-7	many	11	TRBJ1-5	ASSPGRDQPQH
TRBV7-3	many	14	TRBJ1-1	ASSSHRLTGGEEAF
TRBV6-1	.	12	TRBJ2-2	ASRPASNTGELF
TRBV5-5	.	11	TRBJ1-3	ASRRDSGNTIY
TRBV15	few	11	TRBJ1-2	ATSRNSNYGYT
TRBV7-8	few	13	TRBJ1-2	ASSLRTDLARGYT
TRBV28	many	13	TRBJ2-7	ASSTWDRGLNEQY
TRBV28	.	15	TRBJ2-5	ASSRSGGPNRQETQY
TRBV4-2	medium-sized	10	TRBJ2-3	ASSPRADTQY
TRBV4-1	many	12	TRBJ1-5	ASSRTGLGQPQH